These 5 T cell receptor beta chains were all obtained from the same sample, sequenced in a study of T cell changes during pregnancy in multiple sclerosis. Profiled with immunoSEQ multiplex PCR; TCRdb holds only in-frame clones, not every one. The table records nearly 110,000 clones, 75% to 95% of them present only once. The sample consisted of peripheral blood, taken before pregnancy. The receptors shown here come from a female donor with multiple sclerosis, enrolled in a pregnancy study.

For this clone: The same CDR3 arises from other DNA sequences in this sample as well. This chain connects TRBV6-5 to TRBJ2-3, with TRBD2 matching over 12 bases. Trimming removed 6 bases from V and 4 bases from J; junction bases left unmatched: 5. This CDR3 is 15 amino acids long. Germline V gene sequence: CDR1 MNHEY, CDR2 SVGAGI. CDR3: CASSASGGAPDTQYF. The CDR3 bases are TGTGCCAGCAGCGCTAGCGGGGGGGCCCCAGATACGCAGTATTTT.

The V gene is TRBV19, the J gene TRBJ1-1; TRBD1 matches at 7 bases. Germline CDR1 is LNHDA and CDR2 is SQIVND (reference sequence). The CDR3 is made up of 16 amino acids. V dropped 6 bases and J dropped 0; count of bases not matched to a gene: 10. The chain's CDR3 is CASSPTGRKVNTEAFF. The CDR3 nucleotides are TGTGCCAGTAGCCCGACAGGGAGAAAGGTGAACACTGAAGCTTTCTTT.

The chain uses TRBV18 and TRBJ2-1, with 9 positions matching TRBD1. CDR3 length: 14 residues. V shed 5 bases and J 2 bases; nucleotides not matched to a gene: 1. Looked up from germline, CDR1 is KGHSH and CDR2 is LQKENI. Here the CDR3 reads CASSGTGTYNEQFF. For the CDR3, the DNA is TGTGCCAGCTCAGGGACAGGGACCTACAATGAGCAGTTCTTC.

The chain carries TRBV6-6 and TRBJ2-1; D gene uncertain. This CDR3 has 12 residues. The V gene lost 5 bases and the J gene lost 7 bases, with 9 bases spanning the gap. Germline loops: CDR1 MNHNY, CDR2 SVGAGI (reference sequence). CDR3 nucleotides: TGTGCCAGCAGTCCCCACTCGAATGAGCAGTTCTTC. Translating it yields CASSPHSNEQFF.

The rearrangement links TRBV4-3 to TRBJ1-3; 9 nucleotides align to TRBD1. The CDR3 consists of 17 residues. Germline trimming cut 3 bases from V and 0 bases from J; bases unmatched to any gene: 6. Germline V gene sequence: CDR1 LGHNA, CDR2 YSLEER. CDR3 nucleotides: TGCGCCAGCAGCCACGGGACAGGGCAAAGCTCTGGAAACACCATATATTTT. It codes for CASSHGTGQSSGNTIYF.